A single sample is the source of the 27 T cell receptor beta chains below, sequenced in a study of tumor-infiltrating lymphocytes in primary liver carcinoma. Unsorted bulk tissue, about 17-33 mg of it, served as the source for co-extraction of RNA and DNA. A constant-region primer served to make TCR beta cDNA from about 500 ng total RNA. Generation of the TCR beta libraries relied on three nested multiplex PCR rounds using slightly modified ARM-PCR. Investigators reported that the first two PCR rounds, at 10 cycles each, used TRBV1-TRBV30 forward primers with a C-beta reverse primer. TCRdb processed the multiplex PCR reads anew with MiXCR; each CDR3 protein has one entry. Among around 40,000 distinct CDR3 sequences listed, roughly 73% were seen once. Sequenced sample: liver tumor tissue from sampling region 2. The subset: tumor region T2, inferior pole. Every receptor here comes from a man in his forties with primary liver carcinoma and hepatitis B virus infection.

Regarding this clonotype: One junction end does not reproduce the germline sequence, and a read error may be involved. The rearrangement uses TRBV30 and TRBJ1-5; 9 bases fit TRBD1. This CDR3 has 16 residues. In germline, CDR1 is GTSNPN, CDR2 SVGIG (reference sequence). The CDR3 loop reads CARSKKDRGRYQLQHF. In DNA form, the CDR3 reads TGTGCCCGGAGTAAAAAAGACAGGGGGAGATATCAGCTCCAGCATTTT.

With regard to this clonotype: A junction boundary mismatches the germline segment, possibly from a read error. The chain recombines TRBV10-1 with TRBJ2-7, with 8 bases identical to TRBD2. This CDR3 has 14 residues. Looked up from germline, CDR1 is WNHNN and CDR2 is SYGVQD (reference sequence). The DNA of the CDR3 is TGCGCCAGCAGTGGGGATACTAGCGGATACGAGCAATACTTT. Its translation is CASSGDTSGYEQYF.

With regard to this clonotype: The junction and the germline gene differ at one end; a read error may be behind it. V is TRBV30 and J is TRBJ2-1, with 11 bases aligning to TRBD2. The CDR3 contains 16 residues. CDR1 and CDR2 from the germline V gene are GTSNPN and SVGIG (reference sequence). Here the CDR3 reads CTWSVWRLAGMNGQFF. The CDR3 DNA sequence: TGTACCTGGAGTGTATGGAGACTAGCGGGAATGAATGGTCAGTTCTTC.

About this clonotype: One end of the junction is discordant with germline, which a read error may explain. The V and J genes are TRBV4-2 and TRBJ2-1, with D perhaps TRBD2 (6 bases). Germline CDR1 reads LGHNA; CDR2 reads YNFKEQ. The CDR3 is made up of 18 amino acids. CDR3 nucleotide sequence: TGTGTCAGCAGCCAAGCGACTAGTGGGCTCAGCTCCTACAATGGGCAGTTCTTC. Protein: CVSSQATSGLSSYNGQFF.

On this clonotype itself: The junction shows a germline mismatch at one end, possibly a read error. CDR3 in DNA: TGTGTCAGCAGGTTACTAGCGGGGAACGCCGGGGAGCTGTTTTTT. Amino acid sequence: CVSRLLAGNAGELFF. The chain carries TRBV11-2 and TRBJ2-2; 10 nucleotides agree with TRBD2. There are 15 residues in the CDR3. Per the germline V gene, CDR1 is SGHAT and CDR2 is FQNNGV.

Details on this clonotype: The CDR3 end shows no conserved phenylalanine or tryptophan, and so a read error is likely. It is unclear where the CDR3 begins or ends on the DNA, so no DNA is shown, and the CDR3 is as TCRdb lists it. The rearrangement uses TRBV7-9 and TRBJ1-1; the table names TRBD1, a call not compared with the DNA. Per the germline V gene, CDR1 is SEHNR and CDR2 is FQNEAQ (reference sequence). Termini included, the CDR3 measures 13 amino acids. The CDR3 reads CASSLTGDTEAFI.

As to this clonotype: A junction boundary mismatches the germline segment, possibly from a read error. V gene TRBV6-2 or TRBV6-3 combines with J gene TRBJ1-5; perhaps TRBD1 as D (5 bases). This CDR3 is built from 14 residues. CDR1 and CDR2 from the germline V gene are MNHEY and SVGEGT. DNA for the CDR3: TGTGCCAGCACCCTAGTGAGAGGGGATCAGTCCCAGCATTTT. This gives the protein CASTLVRGDQSQHF.

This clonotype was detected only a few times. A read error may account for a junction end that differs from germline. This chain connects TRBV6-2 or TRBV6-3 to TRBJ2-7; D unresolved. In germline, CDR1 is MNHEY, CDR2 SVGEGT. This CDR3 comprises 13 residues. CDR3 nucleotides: TGTGCCAGCAGTTACGAGGTACCCTACGAGTATAACTTC. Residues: CASSYEVPYEYNF.

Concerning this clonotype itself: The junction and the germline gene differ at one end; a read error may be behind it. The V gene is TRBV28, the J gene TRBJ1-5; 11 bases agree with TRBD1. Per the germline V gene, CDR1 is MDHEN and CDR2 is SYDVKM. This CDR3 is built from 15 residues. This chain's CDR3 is CTSSGGQGAYQPHHF. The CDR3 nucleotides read TGTACCAGCAGTGGTGGACAGGGGGCTTATCAGCCCCACCATTTT.

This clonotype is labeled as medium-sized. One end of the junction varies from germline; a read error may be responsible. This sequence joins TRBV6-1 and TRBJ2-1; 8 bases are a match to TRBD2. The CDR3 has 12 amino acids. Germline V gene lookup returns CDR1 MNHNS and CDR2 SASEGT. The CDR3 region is CASSKAGDEQFF. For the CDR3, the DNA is TGTGCCAGCAGTAAAGCGGGGGATGAGCAGTTCTTC.

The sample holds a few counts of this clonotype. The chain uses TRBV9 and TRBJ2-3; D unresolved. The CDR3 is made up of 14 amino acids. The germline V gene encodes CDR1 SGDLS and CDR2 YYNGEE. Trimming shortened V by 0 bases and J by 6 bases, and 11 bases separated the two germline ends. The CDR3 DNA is TGTGCCAGCAGCGTAGCTAATTCGGTGGATACGCAGTATTTT. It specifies CASSVANSVDTQYF.

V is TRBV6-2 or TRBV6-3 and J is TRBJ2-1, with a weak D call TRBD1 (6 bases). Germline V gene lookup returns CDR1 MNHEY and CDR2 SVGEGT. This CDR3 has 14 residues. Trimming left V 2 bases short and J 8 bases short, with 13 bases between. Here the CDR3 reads CASSYTTGSDEQFF. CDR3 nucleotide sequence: TGTGCCAGCAGTTACACTACAGGGTCGGATGAGCAGTTCTTC.

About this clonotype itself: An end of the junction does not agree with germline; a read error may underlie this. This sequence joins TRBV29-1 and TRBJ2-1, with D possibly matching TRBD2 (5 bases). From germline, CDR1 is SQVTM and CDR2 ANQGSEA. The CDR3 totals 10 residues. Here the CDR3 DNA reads TGTAGCGCACGACGTAATAAGCAGTTCTTC. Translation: CSARRNKQFF.

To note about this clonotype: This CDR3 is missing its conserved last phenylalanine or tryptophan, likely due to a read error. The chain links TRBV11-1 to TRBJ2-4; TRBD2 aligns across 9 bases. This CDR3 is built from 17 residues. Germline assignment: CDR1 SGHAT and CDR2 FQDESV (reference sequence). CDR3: CASSFPGASGTKNIQYI. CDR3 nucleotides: TGCGCCAGCAGCTTTCCCGGGGCTAGCGGGACCAAGAACATTCAGTACATC.

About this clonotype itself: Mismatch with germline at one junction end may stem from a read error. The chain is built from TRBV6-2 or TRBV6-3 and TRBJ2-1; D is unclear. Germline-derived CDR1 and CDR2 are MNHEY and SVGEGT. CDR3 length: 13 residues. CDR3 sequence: CASSYSDGNEQFF. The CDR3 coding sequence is TGCGCCAGCAGTTACTCGGATGGCAATGAGCAGTTCTTC.

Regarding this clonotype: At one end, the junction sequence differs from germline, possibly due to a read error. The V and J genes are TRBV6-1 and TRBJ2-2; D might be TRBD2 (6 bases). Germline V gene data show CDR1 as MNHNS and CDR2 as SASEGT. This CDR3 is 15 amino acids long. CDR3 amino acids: CASRDLGGVTGELSF. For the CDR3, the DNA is TGTGCTAGCAGGGACTTGGGCGGCGTAACCGGGGAGCTGTCTTTT.

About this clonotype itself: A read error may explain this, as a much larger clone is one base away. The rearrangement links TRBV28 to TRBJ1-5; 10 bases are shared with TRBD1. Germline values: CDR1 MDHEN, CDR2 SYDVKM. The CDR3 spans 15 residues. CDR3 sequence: CASSPNGQGGQSQHF. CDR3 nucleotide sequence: TGTGCCAGCAGCCCGAATGGACAGGGGGGTCAGTCCCAGCATTTT.

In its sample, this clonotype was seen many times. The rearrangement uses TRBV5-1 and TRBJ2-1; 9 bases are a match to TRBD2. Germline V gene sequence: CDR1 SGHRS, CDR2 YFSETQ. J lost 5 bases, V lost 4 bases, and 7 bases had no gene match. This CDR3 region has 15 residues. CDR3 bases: TGCGCCAGCAGCAGCTGGACTAGCGACAACAATGAGCAGTTCTTC. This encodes CASSSWTSDNNEQFF.

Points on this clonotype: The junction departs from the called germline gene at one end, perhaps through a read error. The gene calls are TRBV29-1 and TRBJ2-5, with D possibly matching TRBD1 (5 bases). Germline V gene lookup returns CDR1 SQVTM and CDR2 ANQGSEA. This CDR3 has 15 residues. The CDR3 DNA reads TGCAGCGTTGAAGCGGACAATGGGCGAGCAGAGACCCAGTGCTTC. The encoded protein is CSVEADNGRAETQCF.

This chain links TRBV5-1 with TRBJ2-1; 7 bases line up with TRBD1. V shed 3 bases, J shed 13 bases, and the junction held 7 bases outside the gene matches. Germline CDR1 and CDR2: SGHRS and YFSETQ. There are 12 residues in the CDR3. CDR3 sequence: CASSSYRGAQFF. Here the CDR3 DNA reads TGCGCCAGCAGCTCCTACAGGGGCGCACAGTTCTTC. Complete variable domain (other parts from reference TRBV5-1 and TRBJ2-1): KAGVTQTPRYLIKTRGQQVTLSCSPISGHRSVSWYQQTPGQGLQFLFEYFSETQRNKGNFPGRFSGRQFSNSRSEMNVSTLELGDSALYLCASSSYRGAQFFGPGTRLTVL.

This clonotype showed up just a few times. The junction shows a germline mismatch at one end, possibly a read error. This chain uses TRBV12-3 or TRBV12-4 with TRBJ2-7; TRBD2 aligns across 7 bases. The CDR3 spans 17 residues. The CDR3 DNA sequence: TGTGCCAGCAGCTTACGGCTAGCGGAGACCCACTCCTACAAGCAGTACTTC. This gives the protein CASSLRLAETHSYKQYF.

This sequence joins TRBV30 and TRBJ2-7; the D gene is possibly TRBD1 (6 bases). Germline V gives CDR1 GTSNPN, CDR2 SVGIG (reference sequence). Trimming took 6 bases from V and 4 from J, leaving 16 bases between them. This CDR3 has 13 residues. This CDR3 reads CACSIGQRYEQYF. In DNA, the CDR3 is TGTGCCTGTAGTATCGGACAGAGATACGAGCAGTACTTC.

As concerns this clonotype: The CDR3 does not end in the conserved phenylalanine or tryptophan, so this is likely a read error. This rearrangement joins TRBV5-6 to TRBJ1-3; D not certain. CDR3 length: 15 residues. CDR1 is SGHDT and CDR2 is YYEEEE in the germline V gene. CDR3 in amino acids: CASSLEGYSGNTIYS. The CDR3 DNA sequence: TGTGCCAGCAGCTTGGAAGGGTACTCTGGGAACACCATATATTCT.

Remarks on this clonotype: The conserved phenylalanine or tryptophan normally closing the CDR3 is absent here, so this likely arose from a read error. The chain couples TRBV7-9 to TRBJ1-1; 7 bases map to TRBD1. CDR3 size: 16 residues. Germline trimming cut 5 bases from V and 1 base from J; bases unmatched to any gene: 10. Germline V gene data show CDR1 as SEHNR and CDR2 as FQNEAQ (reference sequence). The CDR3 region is CASSRPGGLSNTEAFL. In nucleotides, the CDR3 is TGTGCCAGCAGCCGCCCAGGGGGGCTCTCGAACACTGAAGCTTTCCTT.

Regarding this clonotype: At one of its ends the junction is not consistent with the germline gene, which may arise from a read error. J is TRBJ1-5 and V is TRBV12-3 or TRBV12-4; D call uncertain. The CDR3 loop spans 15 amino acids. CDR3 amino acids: CASTQVTAINQPQLF. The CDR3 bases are TGTGCCAGCACGCAGGTCACCGCAATAAATCAGCCCCAGCTTTTT.

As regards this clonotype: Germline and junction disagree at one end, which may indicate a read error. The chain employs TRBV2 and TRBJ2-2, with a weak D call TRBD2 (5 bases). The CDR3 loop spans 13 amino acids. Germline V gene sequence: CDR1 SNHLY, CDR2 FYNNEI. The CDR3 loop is CASKGASIGEPFF. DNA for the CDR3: TGTGCCAGCAAGGGAGCCTCCATCGGGGAGCCGTTTTTT.

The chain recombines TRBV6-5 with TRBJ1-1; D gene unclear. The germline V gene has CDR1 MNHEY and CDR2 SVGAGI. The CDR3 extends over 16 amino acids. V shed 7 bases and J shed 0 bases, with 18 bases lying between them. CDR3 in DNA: TGTGCCAGCAATTGCTCGGTCGGGGTAATGAACACTGAAGCTTTCTTT. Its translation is CASNCSVGVMNTEAFF.